The 2 T cell receptor beta chains presented below share a single source sample, sequenced in a study of graft-versus-host responses after intestinal transplantation. These receptors' antigens are unknown. Clones were sequenced by immunoSEQ multiplex PCR, and TCRdb holds only the in-frame ones, with some missing. The table lists some 86,000 clones, just over 90% of them singletons. Here the sequenced sample was unstimulated CD8+ T cells sorted from spleen or lymph node cells, taken before intestinal transplant. These TCRs come from a human donor who received an intestinal transplant.

This clone appeared once. The chain is built from TRBV30 and TRBJ2-7; D is perhaps TRBD2 (6 bases). CDR3 size: 12 residues. CDR1 and CDR2 from the germline V gene are GTSNPN and SVGIG (reference sequence). V dropped 2 bases and J dropped 3 bases, with 8 bases sitting between them. The CDR3: CAWSRDFYEQYF. CDR3 in DNA: TGTGCCTGGAGTAGGGACTTCTACGAGCAGTACTTC.

This chain links TRBV6-1 with TRBJ1-1, with TRBD1 matching over 7 bases. Germline CDR1 and CDR2: MNHNS and SASEGT. This CDR3 has 14 amino acids. The V and J ends lost 7 bases and 4 bases, in that order; junction bases with no gene match: 9. This chain's CDR3 is CASTTQGRSTEAFF. CDR3 DNA sequence: TGTGCCAGCACGACACAGGGGCGGAGCACTGAAGCTTTCTTT.